This T cell receptor (beta chain) comes out of a study of early T cells in non-severe SARS-CoV-2 infection. TCRdb re-called the 5' RACE reads with MiXCR, one entry per CDR3 protein. The profile shows tens of thousands of distinct CDR3 sequences, about 12% of them singletons. V lost 7 bases and J 3 bases, leaving 13 bases between the germline ends. The CDR3 sequence is 13 residues long. The sample comprised whole blood. The receptor's source is an adult who was a healthcare worker with PCR-confirmed SARS-CoV-2 infection or an uninfected control (not recorded which). This chain joins TRBV12-3 or TRBV12-4 and TRBJ2-7, with D perhaps matching TRBD2 (5 bases). For the CDR3, the DNA is TGTGCCAGCACAGGACTTGCCGACTACGAGCAGTACTTC. Protein: CASTGLADYEQYF.